The T cell receptor beta chain under discussion was sequenced for a study of blood T cell repertoires in COVID-19. Study-wide context: From the United States, Italy and Spain came samples of acute and convalescent COVID-19.

The sample holds a few counts of this clone. The germline V gene has CDR1 SGHNT and CDR2 YENEEA. The ends were cut back, 3 bases at V and 0 bases at J, with 10 bases in the middle. The CDR3 totals 15 residues. Clones were read by immunoSEQ multiplex PCR, and TCRdb kept only the in-frame ones, dropping some. The profile shows under 250,000 clones, 65% to 85% of them singletons. The TCR sequence derives from a man aged 35-49 years with acute or convalescent COVID-19. Sequencing was performed on peripheral blood. V usage is TRBV11-3 and J usage is TRBJ2-3, with D uncertain. The CDR3 spells CASSLGPVSTDTQYF. In nucleotides, the CDR3 is TGTGCCAGCAGCTTGGGCCCGGTTAGCACAGATACGCAGTATTTT.